This T cell receptor (beta chain) was profiled in a study of human T cells and chemical hapten exposure (dated by TCRdb to the early 2020s). Study-level background: For sensitization, 2% DPC in acetone was applied to a roughly 2 cm by roughly 2 cm area of upper inner arm skin. Patients additionally received weekly therapeutic DPC doses to the scalp throughout the roughly 25-week study period. Patch testing was performed on the upper back with Finn chambers containing 0.01% DPC, and the patch tests were scored after 6 days according to International Contact Dermatitis Research Group standards. The patient cohort, mostly female, included alopecia areata with under or over 50% scalp involvement, alopecia totalis and alopecia universalis. The libraries were sequenced as a pool, and the TCR yield per sample differed mostly because of small variations in library volumes within the pool. The study tracked peripheral blood TCR repertoire changes in vivo during primary and secondary sensitization to the hapten diphenylcyclopropenone (DPC) in alopecia patients. Patient blood was sampled pre-sensitization (week 0) and at 2, 6 and about 24 weeks after DPC sensitization. Twenty-nine alopecia patients gave blood for TCR sequencing at one to four time points (pre-sensitization, 2, 6 and 24 weeks).

Library preparation used RACE. TCRdb lists the instrument as NextSeq 500. During library preparation, unique molecular identifiers were attached to individual cDNA molecules so that TCRs could be counted in a quantitative, reproducible way. For every blood RNA sample, sequencing covered both the TCR alpha and TCR beta chains. As for the original processing: Samples had a median of roughly 100,000 TCRs, with a range from 23,224 to 690,600. The Decombinator software suite was used to annotate the V, J and CDR3 of the TCR reads. For PS versus PT1 abundance plots, all samples were subsampled to the same number of TCRs (28,000). TCRs were defined as expanded if absent before sensitization and observed at least eight times at the 2-week time point. Clones were called with MiXCR by TCRdb after fastp trimmed the public reads at Q25, and only in-frame beta chains were retained. Merged by CDR3 protein, the rows form single entries marked with the most common genes and DNA. These V and J calls are TCRdb output, not the study's own analysis. In this sample the table shows approximately 95,000 distinct CDR3 sequences, about 10% of which occur a single time. The biggest ten clones account for around 3% of the sample.

What the authors observed across the whole study: All patients had alopecia, a presumed autoimmune disease, so their immune response might differ from that of healthy individuals. DPC sensitization did not change how many TCRs were above 1 in 1000 frequency, and no evidence was found of alterations in global repertoire structure. Patch test score was positively correlated with the number of PT1 expanded TCRs, with significance at thresholds 8, 16 and 32 but not at 4. After repeated subsampling, changes were observed in the strength of the expansion versus patch-test correlation and in the threshold at which the correlation became significant. Expanded TCRs formed significantly more large CDR3 similarity clusters than pre-sensitization or healthy control sets, consistent with antigen-driven responses.

With respect to this clonotype: What antigen it recognizes has not been identified. It has no much larger one-base neighbor in the sample; base qualities were not kept.

Inclusive of the bounding cysteine and phenylalanine, the CDR3 is 13 residues long. Just CDR3 DNA is preserved here, 39 bases in frame from base 1. At the junction V is shortened by 4 bases and J by 2 bases, with 8 bases in between. In the germline V gene (reference sequence), CDR1 corresponds to WNHNN and CDR2 to SYGVQD. The time point label of this sample denotes: patch test 2, 6 weeks after DPC sensitization. Taken with the paper, the label for treatment or condition translates to: therapeutic diphenylcyclopropenone sensitization with weekly scalp DPC. At each patch-test visit, blood was drawn before the patch test was applied. To be eligible, patients had to be aged 18 to 70, diagnosed with alopecia and judged suitable for DPC therapy, while pregnant patients were excluded. Unfractionated whole blood was collected in Tempus Blood RNA tubes, and total RNA was extracted from that blood.

The material sequenced was whole blood, taken in connection with sensitization to the hapten diphenylcyclopropenone (DPC). The chain uses TRBV10-1 and TRBJ2-5; the D gene is possibly TRBD2, with 5 bases matching. The TCR originated in a woman aged 40-49 years with alopecia areata. Some clones in this sample may be carry-over from other donors' samples. The CDR3 protein: CASSAGGQETQYF. The nucleotide sequence reads as follows: TGCGCCAGCAGTGCAGGCGGGCAAGAGACCCAGTACTTC.